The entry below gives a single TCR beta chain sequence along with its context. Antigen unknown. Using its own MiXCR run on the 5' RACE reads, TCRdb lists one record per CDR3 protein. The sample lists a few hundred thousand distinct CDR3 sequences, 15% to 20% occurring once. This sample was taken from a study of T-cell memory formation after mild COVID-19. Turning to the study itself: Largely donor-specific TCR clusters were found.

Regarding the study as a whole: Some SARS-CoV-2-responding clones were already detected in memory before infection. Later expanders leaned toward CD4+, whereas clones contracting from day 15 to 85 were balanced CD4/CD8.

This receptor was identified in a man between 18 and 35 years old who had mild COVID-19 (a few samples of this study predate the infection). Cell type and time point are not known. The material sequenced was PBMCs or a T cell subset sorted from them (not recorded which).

The CDR3 reads CASSQAWNSPLHF. DNA for the CDR3: TGTGCCAGCAGCCAAGCTTGGAATTCACCCCTCCACTTT. The genes are TRBV3-1 and TRBJ1-6; the D is unclear. This CDR3 comprises 13 residues. V lost 1 base to trimming and J lost 7 bases, with 5 bases between them. The V gene's germline CDR1 is LGHDT and CDR2 YNNKEL (reference sequence). Looking up the rest from reference TRBV3-1 and TRBJ1-6 gives the full variable domain: DTAVSQTPKYLVTQMGNDKSIKCEQNLGHDTMYWYKQDSKKFLKIMFSYNNKELIINETVPNRFSPKSPDKAHLNLHINSLELGDSAVYFCASSQAWNSPLHFGNGTRLTVT.